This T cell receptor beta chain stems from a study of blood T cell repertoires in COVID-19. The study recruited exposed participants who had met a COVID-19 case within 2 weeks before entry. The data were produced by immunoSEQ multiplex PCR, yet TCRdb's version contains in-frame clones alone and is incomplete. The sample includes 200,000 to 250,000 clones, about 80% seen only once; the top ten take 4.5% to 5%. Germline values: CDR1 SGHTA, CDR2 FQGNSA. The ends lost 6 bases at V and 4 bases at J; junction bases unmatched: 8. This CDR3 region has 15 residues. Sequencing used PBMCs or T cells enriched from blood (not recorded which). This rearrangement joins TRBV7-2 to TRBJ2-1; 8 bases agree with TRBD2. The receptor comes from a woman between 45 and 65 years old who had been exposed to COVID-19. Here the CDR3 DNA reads TGTGCCAGCAGGAGCGGGGGCCACACTTACAATGAGCAGTTCTTC. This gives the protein CASRSGGHTYNEQFF.